This is a list of T cell receptor beta chains from one sample in a study of T cell responses to AZD1222 COVID-19 vaccine. Using immunoSEQ multiplex PCR, the repertoire was profiled, and TCRdb retains in-frame clones only, with some absent. Of some 150,000 clones in the sample, approximately 95% were seen once. Sequencing used peripheral blood, obtained on day 0 of AZD1222 vaccination. The receptors were sampled from an adult in good health. Each CDR3 is given with its conserved first and last residue. Rows may omit the clone size; those that give it use once, few, many or a size class.

j_gene: TRBJ2-1
v_gene: TRBV6-6
abundance: -
CDR3aa: CASSRSGGRYNEQFF

j_gene: TRBJ2-7
v_gene: TRBV9
abundance: -
CDR3aa: CASSWTGNSYEQYF

j_gene: TRBJ1-1
v_gene: TRBV7-9
abundance: once
CDR3aa: CASSLKGMNTEAFF

j_gene: TRBJ1-2
v_gene: TRBV5-4
abundance: -
CDR3aa: CASSLGAGTDAYGYTF

j_gene: TRBJ2-7
v_gene: TRBV4-1
abundance: -
CDR3aa: CASSQETVLYEQYF

j_gene: TRBJ1-1
v_gene: TRBV2
abundance: -
CDR3aa: CASSGTGRNTEAFF

j_gene: TRBJ1-5
v_gene: TRBV25-1
abundance: -
CDR3aa: CASSDLGGNQPQHF

j_gene: TRBJ1-1
v_gene: TRBV6-4
abundance: -
CDR3aa: CASRGQGEVNTEAFF

j_gene: TRBJ2-2
v_gene: TRBV24-1
abundance: -
CDR3aa: CATSDGTQNTGELFF

j_gene: TRBJ1-6
v_gene: TRBV6-5
abundance: -
CDR3aa: CASSYTEHNSPLHF

j_gene: TRBJ1-4
v_gene: TRBV4-1
abundance: -
CDR3aa: CASSPLLGAAEKLFF

j_gene: TRBJ1-4
v_gene: TRBV28
abundance: once
CDR3aa: CASSLGYRRNEKLFF

j_gene: TRBJ1-6
v_gene: TRBV3-1/TRBV3-2
abundance: once
CDR3aa: CASSKPRQGENSPLHF

j_gene: TRBJ2-1
v_gene: TRBV7-2
abundance: -
CDR3aa: CASSFPKGELGNEQFF

j_gene: TRBJ1-1
v_gene: TRBV11-2
abundance: -
CDR3aa: CASSTPLGQGGMNTEAFF

j_gene: TRBJ2-7
v_gene: TRBV11-2
abundance: -
CDR3aa: CASSPPPSGGLEQYF

j_gene: TRBJ2-2
v_gene: TRBV5-4
abundance: -
CDR3aa: CASSDTLGATNTGELFF

j_gene: TRBJ1-6
v_gene: TRBV19
abundance: -
CDR3aa: CASSGVYNSPLHF

j_gene: TRBJ1-1
v_gene: TRBV5-1
abundance: -
CDR3aa: CASSLQGSGTEAFF

j_gene: TRBJ2-7
v_gene: TRBV5-1
abundance: -
CDR3aa: CASSLGGYEQYF

j_gene: TRBJ1-1
v_gene: TRBV5-1
abundance: -
CDR3aa: CASSLGHYTEAFF

j_gene: TRBJ1-1
v_gene: TRBV6-4
abundance: -
CDR3aa: CASSDSRGAEAFF

j_gene: TRBJ2-7
v_gene: TRBV6-5
abundance: -
CDR3aa: CASTNLGTEYEQYF

j_gene: TRBJ2-1
v_gene: TRBV5-6
abundance: -
CDR3aa: CASSAGGEGDNEQFF

j_gene: TRBJ1-1
v_gene: TRBV18
abundance: -
CDR3aa: CASSPRVNTEAFF

j_gene: TRBJ2-3
v_gene: TRBV6-6
abundance: -
CDR3aa: CASSSGLADYTDTQYF

j_gene: TRBJ1-5
v_gene: TRBV15
abundance: -
CDR3aa: CATSRDRGTGQPQHF

j_gene: TRBJ2-7
v_gene: TRBV28
abundance: -
CDR3aa: CASNTGGGQSYEQYF

j_gene: TRBJ1-2
v_gene: TRBV19
abundance: -
CDR3aa: CASIGFGGTGYTF

j_gene: TRBJ1-3
v_gene: TRBV9
abundance: -
CDR3aa: CASSAAGYFSGNTIYF

j_gene: TRBJ1-1
v_gene: TRBV7-6
abundance: -
CDR3aa: CASSPVTPWGDEAFF

j_gene: TRBJ1-5
v_gene: TRBV4-1
abundance: -
CDR3aa: CASSQGVQVTNQPQHF

j_gene: TRBJ1-6
v_gene: TRBV25-1
abundance: -
CDR3aa: CASSEVFQSSYNSPLHF

j_gene: TRBJ2-5
v_gene: TRBV27
abundance: -
CDR3aa: CASSLSTAGETQYF

j_gene: TRBJ2-7
v_gene: TRBV21-1
abundance: -
CDR3aa: CASSRTSGRVLSYEQYF

j_gene: TRBJ2-5
v_gene: TRBV13
abundance: -
CDR3aa: CASSVSTGSNRETQYF

j_gene: TRBJ2-5
v_gene: TRBV5-1
abundance: -
CDR3aa: CASSLGRGMETQYF

j_gene: TRBJ2-7
v_gene: TRBV4-1
abundance: few
CDR3aa: CASSQAWTSGVLREQYF

j_gene: TRBJ1-2
v_gene: TRBV28
abundance: -
CDR3aa: CASSFIMGPGQGLVLYGYTF

j_gene: TRBJ2-2
v_gene: TRBV6-5
abundance: -
CDR3aa: CASGRTRLPGELFF

j_gene: TRBJ2-7
v_gene: TRBV2
abundance: -
CDR3aa: CASSPLAGVSYEQYF

j_gene: TRBJ1-2
v_gene: TRBV2
abundance: once
CDR3aa: CAARREYGYTF